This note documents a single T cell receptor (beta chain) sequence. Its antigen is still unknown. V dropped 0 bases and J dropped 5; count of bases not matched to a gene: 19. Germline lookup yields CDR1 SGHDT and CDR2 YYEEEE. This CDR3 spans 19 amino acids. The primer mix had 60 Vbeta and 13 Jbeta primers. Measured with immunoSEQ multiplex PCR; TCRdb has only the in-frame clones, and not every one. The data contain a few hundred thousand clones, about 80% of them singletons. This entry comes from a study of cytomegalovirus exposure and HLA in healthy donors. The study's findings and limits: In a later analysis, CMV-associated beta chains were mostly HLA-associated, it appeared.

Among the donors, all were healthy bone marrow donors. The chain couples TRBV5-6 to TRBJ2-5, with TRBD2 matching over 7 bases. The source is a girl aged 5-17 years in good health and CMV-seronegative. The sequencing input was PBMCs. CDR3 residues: CASSLEVGSKWGGMETQYF. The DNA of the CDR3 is TGTGCCAGCAGCTTGGAAGTCGGAAGCAAGTGGGGAGGGATGGAGACCCAGTACTTC.